Detailed here is one T cell receptor beta chain. The sample originates from a study of PD-L1 blockade in urothelial cancer. V shed 4 bases and J 14 bases; nucleotides not matched to a gene: 9. Germline V gene sequence: CDR1 SGHDN, CDR2 FVKESK. The CDR3 runs to 12 residues. Only in-frame clones appear in the TCRdb table, and some are missing; sequencing was by immunoSEQ multiplex PCR. The sample shows some 30,000 clones, more than 75% of them seen only once. This sequence was found in a middle-aged man with urothelial cancer. The sequencing used PBMCs, collected around atezolizumab (anti-PD-L1) treatment. The rearrangement links TRBV14 to TRBJ2-5, with TRBD1 identical over 8 bases. The CDR3 region has the DNA TGTGCCAGCAGCCCCCTTGGCAGGGGGCATTACTTC. The encoded protein is CASSPLGRGHYF.